These 30 T cell receptor beta chains originate from one sample sequenced in a study of cytomegalovirus exposure and HLA in healthy donors. The primer mix had 60 Vbeta and 13 Jbeta primers. Here immunoSEQ multiplex PCR was the method, and the copy in TCRdb shows in-frame clones only, minus some. This table has roughly 170,000 clones, less than 85% appearing once. Sequenced sample: PBMCs. These receptors were taken from a man between 18 and 35 years old in good health and CMV-seronegative.

This rearrangement joins TRBV4-1 to TRBJ2-1, with no clear D. The CDR3 contains 13 residues. CDR1 MGHRA and CDR2 YSYEKL come from the germline V gene. Trimming removed 0 bases at V and 4 bases at J, with 4 bases between. This CDR3 is CASSQELYNEQFF. DNA for the CDR3: TGCGCCAGCAGCCAAGAACTGTACAATGAGCAGTTCTTC.

V is TRBV9 and J is TRBJ1-2, with a tentative D call TRBD1 (5 bases). The CDR3 runs to 16 residues. The V end was cut by 3 bases, the J end by 2 bases, with 17 bases between. Per germline, CDR1 SGDLS and CDR2 YYNGEE. This CDR3 reads CASSASSEGRNYGYTF. The CDR3 DNA sequence: TGTGCCAGCAGCGCCTCTAGCGAGGGGCGCAACTATGGCTACACCTTC.

In this sample, this clone turned up a few times. The gene calls are TRBV5-1 and TRBJ2-1; 8 bases are a match to TRBD2. This CDR3 contains 17 residues. J gave up 3 bases and V 1 base, and 9 bases lay outside the gene matches. The V gene's germline CDR1 is SGHRS and CDR2 YFSETQ. CDR3 sequence (DNA): TGCGCCAGCAGCTTGTCCAGCGGGAGAAACAACTACAATGAGCAGTTCTTC. Protein product: CASSLSSGRNNYNEQFF.

The V gene is TRBV29-1, the J gene TRBJ2-1; 9 nucleotides line up with TRBD1. The CDR3 spans 15 residues. V gave up 3 bases and J gave up 9 bases; unmatched junction bases: 12. The germline V gene encodes CDR1 SQVTM and CDR2 ANQGSEA. CDR3 sequence reads: CSVEPRTGAPGEQFF. DNA of the CDR3: TGCAGCGTTGAGCCCCGGACAGGGGCACCTGGTGAGCAGTTCTTC.

CDR3 protein: CASGPGQGTYEQYF. The CDR3 nucleotides are TGTGCTAGTGGCCCTGGACAGGGAACCTACGAGCAGTACTTC. The chain is built from TRBV12-5 and TRBJ2-7, with TRBD1 identical over 8 bases. Germline V CDR1 and CDR2: LGHNT, FRNRAP. V lost 6 bases and J lost 2; bases outside the gene matches: 6. The CDR3 sequence is 14 residues long.

V is TRBV6-5 and J is TRBJ2-1; tentative D call: TRBD2 (6 bases). V gave up 5 bases and J gave up 0 bases, with 8 bases separating them. Germline V lookup: CDR1 MNHEY, CDR2 SVGAGI. This CDR3 is built from 14 residues. The CDR3 reads CASSPGSSYNEQFF. The CDR3 DNA reads TGTGCCAGCAGTCCCGGGAGCTCCTACAATGAGCAGTTCTTC.

The chain combines TRBV28 with TRBJ2-3; D uncertain. The CDR3 runs 14 residues. V was trimmed by 2 bases and J by 0 bases, leaving 6 bases between them. Germline V gives CDR1 MDHEN, CDR2 SYDVKM. The DNA for the CDR3 is TGTGCCAGCAGTTTAAGAGGTAGCACAGATACGCAGTATTTT. It translates to CASSLRGSTDTQYF. The full variable domain, rest sourced from reference TRBV28 and TRBJ2-3, is DVKVTQSSRYLVKRTGEKVFLECVQDMDHENMFWYRQDPGLGLRLIYFSYDVKMKEKGDIPEGYSVSREKKERFSLILESASTNQTSMYLCASSLRGSTDTQYFGPGTRLTVL.

This clone was counted between two and nine times. This chain connects TRBV4-3 to TRBJ2-7; 8 nucleotides line up with TRBD2. The ends lost 3 bases at V and 0 bases at J; junction bases unmatched: 4. Germline CDR1 reads LGHNA; CDR2 reads YSLEER. This CDR3 contains 15 residues. The CDR3 reads CASSQVAGPSYEQYF. CDR3 sequence (DNA): TGCGCCAGCAGCCAGGTAGCGGGGCCCTCCTACGAGCAGTACTTC.

V usage is TRBV7-3 and J usage is TRBJ2-1; 8 positions match TRBD2. V lost 4 bases and J lost 1; bases outside the gene matches: 18. CDR3 length equals 20 residues. Germline V CDR1 and CDR2: SGHTA, FQGTGA. Here the CDR3 reads CASSYGAVAGRRTSYNEQFF. The CDR3 DNA follows: TGTGCCAGCAGCTATGGGGCCGTAGCGGGGAGACGAACTTCCTACAATGAGCAGTTCTTC.

The V and J genes are TRBV25-1 and TRBJ2-7; D may be TRBD1 (6 bases). The ends were cut back, 4 bases at V and 5 bases at J, with 12 bases in the middle. Germline CDR1 reads MGHDK; CDR2 reads SYGVNS. The CDR3 covers 13 residues. CDR3 region: CASSAQGSHEQYF. CDR3 in DNA: TGTGCCAGCAGTGCACAGGGTAGCCACGAGCAGTACTTC.

This sequence joins TRBV9 and TRBJ2-3, with a weak D call TRBD2 (6 bases). The germline CDR1 and CDR2 sequences are SGDLS and YYNGEE. V shed 0 bases and J shed 3 bases, with 11 bases lying between them. The length of the CDR3 is 15 residues. The CDR3 bases are TGTGCCAGCAGCGTAGGAGCTAGCGTTACAGATACGCAGTATTTT. Translation gives CASSVGASVTDTQYF.

The chain uses TRBV5-1 and TRBJ2-2; 12 positions match TRBD2. The germline CDR1 and CDR2 sequences are SGHRS and YFSETQ. The CDR3 has 18 amino acids. With 0 bases clipped from V and 5 bases from J, the junction kept 8 bases outside the gene matches. The CDR3 DNA sequence: TGCGCCAGCAGCTTGGATCTAGCGGGGGGGCCCTTTACCGGGGAGCTGTTTTTT. Translated: CASSLDLAGGPFTGELFF.

This chain uses TRBV19 with TRBJ1-2; 7 bases map to TRBD1. Looked up from germline, CDR1 is LNHDA and CDR2 is SQIVND (reference sequence). After removal of 6 bases from V and 8 bases from J, the junction contained 18 bases not matched to a gene. CDR3 length equals 16 residues. CDR3 sequence reads: CASRIPSRDSARGYTF. CDR3 in DNA: TGTGCCAGTAGGATCCCATCCCGGGACAGCGCTAGAGGCTACACCTTC.

This chain links TRBV7-3 with TRBJ2-5, with 8 bases identical to TRBD1. The germline CDR1 and CDR2 sequences are SGHTA and FQGTGA. Losses at the gene ends were 0 bases for V and 4 bases for J; bases not matched to a gene: 4. This CDR3 region has 15 residues. The CDR3 coding sequence is TGTGCCAGCAGCTTAACAGCCACAGGGGGAGAGACCCAGTACTTC. It codes for CASSLTATGGETQYF.

The genes are TRBV9 and TRBJ1-2; a weak D match, TRBD1 (6 bases). The germline V gene has CDR1 SGDLS and CDR2 YYNGEE. CDR3 length equals 12 residues. Trimming removed 5 bases at V and 10 bases at J, with 15 bases between. CDR3 residues: CASRSGQSFYTF. The CDR3, as DNA: TGTGCCAGCAGATCGGGACAATCCTTCTACACCTTC.

This clone was counted a few times. The chain recombines TRBV6-5 with TRBJ2-7, with D maybe TRBD1 (5 bases). From germline, CDR1 is MNHEY and CDR2 SVGAGI. The CDR3 consists of 13 residues. V was pared by 5 bases and J by 3 bases, with 11 bases between. The CDR3 loop is CASSPGAFYEQYF. The CDR3 DNA reads as TGTGCCAGCAGTCCTGGGGCCTTCTACGAGCAGTACTTC.

The V and J genes are TRBV6-5 and TRBJ2-7, with TRBD2 matching 7 bases. The V segment lost 3 bases and the J segment 5 bases; nucleotides outside the gene matches: 10. This CDR3 spans 15 amino acids. Germline CDR1 reads MNHEY; CDR2 reads SVGAGI. CDR3 protein: CASSYLGGTTHEQYF. CDR3 DNA sequence: TGTGCCAGCAGTTATCTCGGGGGGACCACTCACGAGCAGTACTTC.

This clone appeared a few times. The rearrangement uses TRBV19 and TRBJ2-1; perhaps TRBD2 as D (6 bases). The CDR3 has 14 residues. CDR1 and CDR2 (germline): LNHDA, SQIVND (reference sequence). Trimming took off 6 bases at V and 6 bases at J, with 15 bases between the two ends. Written as DNA, the CDR3 is TGTGCCAGTAGGGCGCGGGGAGTTTCCAATGAGCAGTTCTTC. Its translation: CASRARGVSNEQFF.

The chain employs TRBV7-9 and TRBJ2-1, with a weak D call TRBD2 (5 bases). V lost 4 bases and J lost 8, with 18 bases in between. There are 15 residues in the CDR3. CDR1 and CDR2 (germline): SEHNR, FQNEAQ (reference sequence). The CDR3 protein is CASSSKRSVAYEQFF. CDR3 coding DNA: TGTGCCAGCAGCTCCAAGCGATCAGTAGCGTATGAGCAGTTCTTC.

This sequence joins TRBV28 and TRBJ2-7; a weak D match, TRBD1 (6 bases). In germline, CDR1 is MDHEN, CDR2 SYDVKM. CDR3 size: 15 residues. V lost 6 bases and J 4 bases, leaving 19 bases between the germline ends. CDR3 bases: TGTGCCAGCAGCAAATCCAGGGGACAACTTTACGAGCAGTACTTC. Its translation: CASSKSRGQLYEQYF. Using reference TRBV28 and TRBJ2-7 for the parts outside the CDR3, the full variable domain is DVKVTQSSRYLVKRTGEKVFLECVQDMDHENMFWYRQDPGLGLRLIYFSYDVKMKEKGDIPEGYSVSREKKERFSLILESASTNQTSMYLCASSKSRGQLYEQYFGPGTRLTVT.

V is TRBV2 and J is TRBJ2-7; no reliable D call. Germline CDR1 reads SNHLY; CDR2 reads FYNNEI. V gave up 5 bases and J gave up 0 bases, with 5 bases separating them. The CDR3 runs 12 residues. In DNA form, the CDR3 reads TGTGCCAGCAGTACGGGCTCCTACGAGCAGTACTTC. Amino acids: CASSTGSYEQYF.

About this clone itself: Additional DNA sequences in this sample encode the identical CDR3. The chain uses TRBV7-9 and TRBJ1-1, with a tentative D call TRBD1 (6 bases). This CDR3 is built from 13 residues. The germline CDR1 and CDR2 sequences are SEHNR and FQNEAQ (reference sequence). Trimming cost V 6 bases and J 1 base, with 9 bases left between them. The DNA for the CDR3 is TGTGCCAGCAGTCTACAGGGGAACACTGAAGCTTTCTTT. Amino acid sequence: CASSLQGNTEAFF.

J is TRBJ1-5 and V is TRBV27; 8 bases are a match to TRBD1. The ends lost 8 bases at V and 5 bases at J; junction bases unmatched: 11. The CDR3 has 15 residues. CDR1 is MNHEY, CDR2 SMNVEV, per germline (reference sequence). The CDR3 region has the DNA TGTGCCAGCGGGCCAGGACAGGGAAGCGATCAGCCCCAGCATTTT. This sequence encodes CASGPGQGSDQPQHF.

A single count supports this clone. For the CDR3, the DNA is TGTGCCAGTACCCAACCAGGACTAATAGCCAAAAACATTCAGTACTTC. The encoded protein is CASTQPGLIAKNIQYF. The chain combines TRBV19 with TRBJ2-4; perhaps TRBD2 as D (6 bases). Trimming stripped 7 bases from V and 0 bases from J, with 16 bases between. CDR1 LNHDA and CDR2 SQIVND come from the germline V gene (reference sequence). CDR3 length: 16 residues. The variable domain in full, completed from reference TRBV19 and TRBJ2-4, reads DGGITQSPKYLFRKEGQNVTLSCEQNLNHDAMYWYRQDPGQGLRLIYYSQIVNDFQKGDIAEGYSVSREKKESFPLTVTSAQKNPTAFYLCASTQPGLIAKNIQYFGAGTRLSVL.

V and J are TRBV11-1 and TRBJ2-2; D gene uncertain. The V gene's germline CDR1 is SGHAT and CDR2 FQDESV (reference sequence). Between the trimmed V and J ends, which lost 3 bases and 4 bases, there was a span of 12 bases. The CDR3 covers 15 residues. The CDR3 nucleotides read TGTGCCAGCAGCTTCGATGACTCCGCCACCGGGGAGCTGTTTTTT. Amino acid sequence: CASSFDDSATGELFF.

The V gene is TRBV4-1, the J gene TRBJ1-1; D is unresolved. Between the trimmed V and J ends, which lost 0 bases and 5 bases, there was a span of 13 bases. Germline V gene data show CDR1 as MGHRA and CDR2 as YSYEKL. The CDR3 has 15 residues. The CDR3: CASSQEVRGGTEAFF. CDR3 sequence (DNA): TGCGCCAGCAGCCAAGAAGTACGGGGTGGGACTGAAGCTTTCTTT.

The CDR3 coding sequence is TGCGCCAGCAGCTTCTGGACAGGGAATTCTGGGGCCAACGTCCTGACTTTC. This encodes CASSFWTGNSGANVLTF. V is TRBV5-1 and J is TRBJ2-6, with 8 bases aligning to TRBD1. V shed 2 bases, J shed 1 base, and the junction held 5 bases outside the gene matches. The germline V gene has CDR1 SGHRS and CDR2 YFSETQ. CDR3 length: 17 amino acids.

This rearrangement joins TRBV5-1 to TRBJ1-2; 10 positions agree with TRBD1. This CDR3 has 16 residues. Germline CDR1 reads SGHRS; CDR2 reads YFSETQ. V lost 0 bases and J lost 7; bases outside the gene matches: 9. Here the CDR3 DNA reads TGCGCCAGCAGCTTGGGAACCCGGGGACAGGGGTTTGGCTACACCTTC. This codes for CASSLGTRGQGFGYTF.

This clone was counted a single time. CDR3 in DNA: TGTGCCAGCAGTTACCCGGGGGAGAACACTGAAGCTTTCTTT. The encoded protein is CASSYPGENTEAFF. V gene TRBV6-6 combines with J gene TRBJ1-1, with a possible D match to TRBD1 (5 bases). This CDR3 region has 14 residues. Per germline, CDR1 MNHNY and CDR2 SVGAGI (reference sequence). V shed 2 bases and J shed 1 base, with 8 bases lying between them.

The chain carries TRBV10-3 and TRBJ2-1; D might be TRBD2 (7 bases). The germline V gene has CDR1 ENHRY and CDR2 SYGVKD. The CDR3 is 15 amino acids. Trimming shortened V by 2 bases and J by 12 bases, and 20 bases separated the two germline ends. The CDR3, as DNA: TGTGCCATCAGTGAGCTTCAGGGGAGGGGGGGATGGCAGTTCTTC. Protein: CAISELQGRGGWQFF.